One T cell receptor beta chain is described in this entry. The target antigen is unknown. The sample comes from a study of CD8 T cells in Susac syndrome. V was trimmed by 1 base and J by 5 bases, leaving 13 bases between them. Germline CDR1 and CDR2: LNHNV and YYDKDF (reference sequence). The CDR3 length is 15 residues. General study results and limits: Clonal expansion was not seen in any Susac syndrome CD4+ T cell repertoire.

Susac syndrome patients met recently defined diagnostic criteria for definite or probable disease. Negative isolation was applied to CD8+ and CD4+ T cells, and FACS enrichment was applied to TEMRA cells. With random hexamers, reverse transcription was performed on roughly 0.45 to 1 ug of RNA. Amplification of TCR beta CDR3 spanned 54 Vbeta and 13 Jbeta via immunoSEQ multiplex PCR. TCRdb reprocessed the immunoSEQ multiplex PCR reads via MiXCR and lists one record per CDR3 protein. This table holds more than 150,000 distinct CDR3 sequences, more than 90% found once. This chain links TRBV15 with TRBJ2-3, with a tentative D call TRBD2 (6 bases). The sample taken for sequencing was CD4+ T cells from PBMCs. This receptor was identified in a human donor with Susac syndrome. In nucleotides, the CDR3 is TGTGCCACCAGCAGAGCGGTTGCGGGGAGAGATACGCAGTATTTT. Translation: CATSRAVAGRDTQYF.